This TCR beta chain comes out of a study of blood T cell repertoires in COVID-19. TCRdb's copy holds only in-frame clones and misses some; the assay was immunoSEQ multiplex PCR. The sample contains approximately 280,000 clones, more than 80% of which appear only once. Germline V CDR1 and CDR2: SGHNT, YYREEE (reference sequence). This CDR3 has 16 residues. Losses at the gene ends were 6 bases for V and 5 bases for J; bases not matched to a gene: 15. The clonotype comes from a woman aged 25 to 45 with COVID-19, enrolled during active disease. Input material: peripheral blood. V and J are TRBV5-4 and TRBJ2-3; 7 nucleotides align to TRBD2. This CDR3 reads CASTPERGVAGDTQYF. The CDR3 DNA reads as TGTGCCAGCACCCCGGAACGGGGGGTAGCGGGAGATACGCAGTATTTT.